This is a list of T cell receptor beta chains from one sample in a study of blood T cells in healthy people across ages. TCRdb processed the 5' RACE reads anew with MiXCR; each CDR3 protein has one entry. The table shows approximately 800,000 distinct CDR3 sequences, with more than 25% occurring only once. The same sample was also used in a study of T cells of mothers and their children.

The sample was blood. These receptors originate from a boy younger than 18 in good health. Both conserved end residues are part of each CDR3. The D gene is left open where the match is weak. Only part of the rows carry a size: once, few, many, or a class if the clone is expanded.

TGCGCCAGCAGCCGGGAGCCTTATGCTACGCAGTATTTT	CASSREPYATQYF	few	TRBV5-1	.	TRBJ2-3
TGTGCCAGCAGCTTAGCGGCTGGGGAGGATGAGCAGTTCTTC	CASSLAAGEDEQFF	.	TRBV7-8	.	TRBJ2-1
TGCGCCAGCAGCTACCAACCCGGGACAGGGGTCAATGAGCAGTTCTTC	CASSYQPGTGVNEQFF	few	TRBV4-1	TRBD1	TRBJ2-1
TGTGCCAGCCGGAACAGGGGGCTGGAGACCCAGTACTTC	CASRNRGLETQYF	.	TRBV7-2	TRBD1	TRBJ2-5
TGTGCCTGGAGTGAATCGCAGGGATTGTCCTACGAGCAGTACTTC	CAWSESQGLSYEQYF	.	TRBV30	.	TRBJ2-7
TGTGCCAGCAGCCCAGGACAGAAATCTCAAGAGACCCAGTACTTC	CASSPGQKSQETQYF	.	TRBV7-3	.	TRBJ2-5
TGCAGTGCTAGAGATGGGGGAGGGACTAATGAAAAACTGTTTTTT	CSARDGGGTNEKLFF	.	TRBV20-1	.	TRBJ1-4
TGTGCCAGCAGGCAAAAACAGGGGGGAGGAGATACGCAGTATTTT	CASRQKQGGGDTQYF	.	TRBV6-2/TRBV6-3	TRBD1	TRBJ2-3
TGTGCCAGCAGTTTAGAGGTGGCTAGCGGGGTGTACGAGCAGTACTTC	CASSLEVASGVYEQYF	.	TRBV28	TRBD2	TRBJ2-7
TGTGCCAGCAGCTTAGCAAGAGCGGGGGCGGGGACCCAGTACTTC	CASSLARAGAGTQYF	.	TRBV7-9	TRBD2	TRBJ2-5
TGCAGTGCTAGGACAGGCAACGCCTACGAGCAGTACTTC	CSARTGNAYEQYF	.	TRBV20-1	.	TRBJ2-7
TGTGCCAGCAGCGTTTACAGGGAAACTAATGAAAAACTGTTTTTT	CASSVYRETNEKLFF	few	TRBV2	.	TRBJ1-4
TGTGCCAGCTCACCGGGACAAAACCCTCGGGCTGGAAACACCATATATTTT	CASSPGQNPRAGNTIYF	.	TRBV18	.	TRBJ1-3
TGTGCCAGCAGGGGACAGGGAGGGAATCAGCCCCAGCATTTT	CASRGQGGNQPQHF	.	TRBV27	TRBD1	TRBJ1-5
TGCAGCGTTGCGACAGGGGCAGCTGAAGCTTTCTTT	CSVATGAAEAFF	few	TRBV29-1	TRBD1	TRBJ1-1
TGTGCCAGCTCACCTATGGGCCAGGGAAACACTGAAGCTTTCTTT	CASSPMGQGNTEAFF	few	TRBV18	.	TRBJ1-1
TGTGCCATCAGTAGAAAGACAGGGGTCGACTACGAGCAGTACTTC	CAISRKTGVDYEQYF	.	TRBV10-3	TRBD1	TRBJ2-7
TGCGCCAGCAGCCAGGGGACTAGCGGGGCGCCCTACGAGCAGTACTTC	CASSQGTSGAPYEQYF	.	TRBV4-3	TRBD2	TRBJ2-7
TGCGCCAGCAGCTTGGGGGGCAGAGGCTCTGGAAACACCATATATTTT	CASSLGGRGSGNTIYF	few	TRBV5-1	.	TRBJ1-3
TGTGCCAGCAACCCGCAAACCCACTATGCCTCTAGCACAGATACGCAGTATTTT	CASNPQTHYASSTDTQYF	few	TRBV28	.	TRBJ2-3
TGTGCCAGCAGTTTAAGAGATACGCAGTATTTT	CASSLRDTQYF	many	TRBV12-3/TRBV12-4	.	TRBJ2-3
TGTGCCAGCAGCTACGACGGGTTAGGACGCACCCCTGGCTACACCTTC	CASSYDGLGRTPGYTF	few	TRBV4-2	.	TRBJ1-2
TGTGCCACCAGCAGCAGAAGGGACAATGAGCAGTTCTTC	CATSSRRDNEQFF	.	TRBV15	.	TRBJ2-1
TGTGCCAGCAGTGAGGAAATGTGGAACAAAAACATTCAGTACTTC	CASSEEMWNKNIQYF	.	TRBV2	.	TRBJ2-4
TGTGCCAGCAGATCCCCAACCGATGGAGAGACCCAGTACTTC	CASRSPTDGETQYF	few	TRBV6-5	.	TRBJ2-5
TGTGCCAGCACCAACGGACAGGGTAGGCCTGAAGCTTTCTTT	CASTNGQGRPEAFF	.	TRBV6-5	TRBD1	TRBJ1-1
TGTGCCATCAGTGTCACAGGGGAGTCCCAGTACTTC	CAISVTGESQYF	.	TRBV10-3	TRBD1	TRBJ2-5
TGCGCCAGCAGCCCGATTCCGGGGGTCTATGGCTACACCTTC	CASSPIPGVYGYTF	.	TRBV4-1	.	TRBJ1-2
TGTGCCAGCAGCTTAATGAGCTCTGGGGCCAACGTCCTGACTTTC	CASSLMSSGANVLTF	.	TRBV7-3	.	TRBJ2-6
TGCGCCAGCAGCTTGAGAGGGCGATCGAACACCGGGGAGCTGTTTTTT	CASSLRGRSNTGELFF	.	TRBV5-1	.	TRBJ2-2
TGCGCCTCATCGGACAACCTCTCTGGAAACACCATATATTTT	CASSDNLSGNTIYF	.	TRBV5-1	.	TRBJ1-3
TGTGCCAGCAGCTCCGCATGGAACGAGCAGTACTTC	CASSSAWNEQYF	many	TRBV6-5	.	TRBJ2-7
TGTGCCAGCAGTGAATTGGGGGGCAGGAACATTCAGTACTTC	CASSELGGRNIQYF	.	TRBV6-1	.	TRBJ2-4
TGTGCCACCAGAGCCGACTCCTACAATGAGCAGTTCTTC	CATRADSYNEQFF	.	TRBV24-1	.	TRBJ2-1
TGCAGTGCTAGAGATGGCCAGGGGCGAGAGACCCAGTACTTC	CSARDGQGRETQYF	.	TRBV20-1	.	TRBJ2-5
TGTGCCAGCAGCTCCTCCGGGCCGTACACCATATATTTT	CASSSSGPYTIYF	many	TRBV7-9	.	TRBJ1-3
TGTGCCTGGAGTGTCCGCCGGGGCAGCACCGGGGAGCTGTTTTTT	CAWSVRRGSTGELFF	.	TRBV30	.	TRBJ2-2
TGTGCCAGCACAGCTGGAAACACCATATATTTT	CASTAGNTIYF	.	TRBV6-6	.	TRBJ1-3
TGCGCCAGCAGCCTGCGGGCAGGGAGGTCAGCCGAGCAGTACTTC	CASSLRAGRSAEQYF	few	TRBV4-1	.	TRBJ2-7
TGCGCCAACAAATCTCAAGAGACCCAGTACTTC	CANKSQETQYF	.	TRBV5-1	.	TRBJ2-5
TGCAGTGCTCAGACTAGCGGGGGCCCCACAGATACGCAGTATTTT	CSAQTSGGPTDTQYF	.	TRBV20-1	TRBD2	TRBJ2-3
TGTGCCACCAGTGACGTACAGGGGACCGCCTACAATGAGCAGTTCTTC	CATSDVQGTAYNEQFF	.	TRBV24-1	TRBD1	TRBJ2-1
TGCAGTGTTCGGGGCGGGCCCGGGGCCAACGTCCTGACTTTC	CSVRGGPGANVLTF	.	TRBV20-1	.	TRBJ2-6
TGTGCCAGCGCACCCCTTAGCGGGGGGGCCTCTTCCGAGACCCAGTACTTC	CASAPLSGGASSETQYF	.	TRBV12-3/TRBV12-4	TRBD2	TRBJ2-5
TGTGCCGCCCCGGGACGTAATGAAAAACTGTTTTTT	CAAPGRNEKLFF	once	TRBV7-9	.	TRBJ1-4
TGTGCCAGCTCCACGACAGGGGGCGCGTACGAGCAGTACTTC	CASSTTGGAYEQYF	.	TRBV18	TRBD1	TRBJ2-7
TGCAGCGTTCCTGACCTAGAAATAGAGACCCAGTACTTC	CSVPDLEIETQYF	many	TRBV29-1	.	TRBJ2-5
TGCAGCTCCATCCGGGGGGCAAGTACAGATACGCAGTATTTT	CSSIRGASTDTQYF	.	TRBV29-1	.	TRBJ2-3